The 20 T cell receptor beta chains presented below share a single source sample, sequenced in a study of cytomegalovirus exposure and HLA in healthy donors. The PCR ran on 60 Vbeta and 13 Jbeta primers. Produced via immunoSEQ multiplex PCR; TCRdb's table is partial and in-frame only. The table records 35,000 to 50,000 clones, around 62% of them present only once. What was sequenced was PBMCs. These receptors were obtained from a human donor in good health.

This chain joins TRBV5-1 and TRBJ2-7; TRBD1 matches 9 bases. The germline V gene has CDR1 SGHRS and CDR2 YFSETQ. This CDR3 comprises 14 residues. Losses at the gene ends were 4 bases for V and 4 bases for J; bases not matched to a gene: 6. The DNA for the CDR3 is TGCGCCAGCAGCACACAGGGGGCCGGGTACGAGCAGTACTTC. As protein: CASSTQGAGYEQYF.

The chain uses TRBV11-2 and TRBJ2-2, with D possibly being TRBD1 (5 bases). The germline gives CDR1 SGHAT, CDR2 FQNNGV. Trimming removed 3 bases at V and 4 bases at J, with 9 bases between. The CDR3 is made up of 14 amino acids. CDR3 residues: CASSFVRGTGELFF. In nucleotides, the CDR3 is TGTGCCAGCAGCTTCGTAAGGGGCACCGGGGAGCTGTTTTTT.

The CDR3 sequence: CASSSFGESQAFF. The CDR3 coding sequence is TGTGCCAGCAGTTCGTTTGGGGAGTCTCAAGCTTTCTTT. V and J are TRBV6-5 and TRBJ1-1; D unresolved. With 4 bases removed from V and 9 bases from J, the gap between germline ends came to 15 bases. CDR1 MNHEY and CDR2 SVGAGI come from the germline V gene. The CDR3 has 13 residues.

The chain has TRBV6-1 and TRBJ1-2, with no clear D. Germline CDR1 and CDR2: MNHNS and SASEGT. Trimming pared 5 bases from V and 7 bases from J, leaving 14 bases between. The length of the CDR3 is 13 residues. CDR3 in DNA: TGTGCCAGCAGTCAAAATCCACAACGTGGCTACACCTTC. Translating gives CASSQNPQRGYTF.

The chain employs TRBV2 and TRBJ1-4, with D possibly TRBD1 on 6 matching bases. The CDR3 loop spans 15 amino acids. Germline CDR1 reads SNHLY; CDR2 reads FYNNEI. V was trimmed by 2 bases and J by 1 base, leaving 8 bases between them. The CDR3 here is CASSEQGQTNEKLFF. Here the CDR3 DNA reads TGTGCCAGCAGTGAACAGGGGCAAACTAATGAAAAACTGTTTTTT. Full variable domain (rest looked up from reference TRBV2 and TRBJ1-4): EPEVTQTPSHQVTQMGQEVILRCVPISNHLYFYWYRQILGQKVEFLVSFYNNEISEKSEIFDDQFSVERPDGSNFTLKIRSTKLEDSAMYFCASSEQGQTNEKLFFGSGTQLSVL.

The chain combines TRBV7-2 with TRBJ2-3; D is unclear. The CDR3 covers 14 residues. Germline CDR1 and CDR2: SGHTA and FQGNSA. V shed 5 bases and J shed 0 bases, with 9 bases lying between them. The CDR3 coding sequence is TGTGCCAGCAGCATTCGTAGAAGCACAGATACGCAGTATTTT. It specifies CASSIRRSTDTQYF.

The chain links TRBV2 to TRBJ1-1; TRBD1 matches at 9 bases. The CDR3 totals 13 residues. Trimming at V came to 4 bases and at J to 5 bases, leaving 2 bases not matched to a gene. The germline gives CDR1 SNHLY, CDR2 FYNNEI. The CDR3 reads CASSVGTGTEAFF. In DNA, the CDR3 is TGTGCCAGCAGTGTGGGGACAGGGACTGAAGCTTTCTTT.

V usage is TRBV5-1 and J usage is TRBJ2-5; 9 bases are shared with TRBD1. V shed 7 bases, J shed 4 bases, and the junction held 11 bases outside the gene matches. Germline CDR1 SGHRS, CDR2 YFSETQ. This CDR3 has 15 residues. CDR3 amino acids: CASGQIQGAPETQYF. In nucleotides, the CDR3 is TGCGCCAGCGGGCAGATACAGGGGGCGCCAGAGACCCAGTACTTC.

This chain uses TRBV18 with TRBJ2-7; the D gene is possibly TRBD1 (6 bases). Germline CDR1 and CDR2: KGHSH and LQKENI. V was shortened by 1 base and J by 2 bases, with 9 bases between the two germline ends. This CDR3 contains 14 residues. CDR3 amino acids: CASSPLGQPYEQYF. Written as DNA, the CDR3 is TGTGCCAGCTCACCACTAGGACAGCCCTACGAGCAGTACTTC.

The rearrangement uses TRBV5-1 and TRBJ2-3; 14 nucleotides agree with TRBD2. The V and J ends lost 4 bases and 0 bases, in that order; junction bases with no gene match: 13. This CDR3 is built from 20 residues. Germline CDR1 and CDR2: SGHRS and YFSETQ. CDR3 residues: CASSTALTSGGALSTDTQYF. The CDR3 DNA follows: TGCGCCAGCAGCACGGCCTTGACTAGCGGGGGGGCCCTGAGCACAGATACGCAGTATTTT.

This clone has a handful of counts. The chain has TRBV2 and TRBJ1-2, with TRBD1 matching over 7 bases. Trimming cost V 5 bases and J 4 bases; bases outside gene matches: 10. Germline CDR1 SNHLY, CDR2 FYNNEI. The CDR3 runs to 15 residues. The CDR3 loop reads CASSRDREVGYGYTF. CDR3 coding DNA: TGTGCCAGCAGTCGGGACAGAGAGGTCGGCTATGGCTACACCTTC.

This sequence joins TRBV5-4 and TRBJ2-7, with 7 bases matching TRBD1. V shed 4 bases and J 2 bases; nucleotides not matched to a gene: 3. Germline assignment: CDR1 SGHNT and CDR2 YYREEE (reference sequence). There are 13 residues in the CDR3. The CDR3 spells CASSQGQPYEQYF. Here the CDR3 DNA reads TGTGCCAGCAGCCAGGGACAGCCCTACGAGCAGTACTTC.

The chain uses TRBV2 and TRBJ1-2; D remains unclear. The CDR3 runs 17 residues. Trimming cost V 1 base and J 0 bases, with 15 bases left between them. CDR1 is SNHLY and CDR2 is FYNNEI in the germline V gene. The CDR3 DNA reads TGTGCCAGCAGTGAAGACCCATCGACACGGTCTAACTATGGCTACACCTTC. Amino acid sequence: CASSEDPSTRSNYGYTF.

This clone has a handful of counts. The chain is built from TRBV7-6 and TRBJ1-1, with unresolved D. Trimming cost V 2 bases and J 3 bases, with 13 bases left between them. Germline V gives CDR1 SGHVS, CDR2 FNYEAQ. The CDR3 totals 15 residues. The CDR3 reads CASSLNLYIDTEAFF. The CDR3 nucleotides read TGTGCCAGCAGCTTAAATTTGTACATTGACACTGAAGCTTTCTTT. The variable domain in full, with the rest retrieved from reference TRBV7-6 and TRBJ1-1, is GAGVSQSPRYKVTKRGQDVALRCDPISGHVSLYWYRQALGQGPEFLTYFNYEAQQDKSGLPNDRFSAERPEGSISTLTIQRTEQRDSAMYRCASSLNLYIDTEAFFGQGTRLTVV.

V is TRBV28 and J is TRBJ2-5; D is possibly TRBD1 (5 bases). Germline V lookup: CDR1 MDHEN, CDR2 SYDVKM. This CDR3 spans 13 amino acids. The V end lost 3 bases, the J end lost 5 bases, and 10 bases lay between the germline ends. CDR3 region: CASSFQGRETQYF. Here the CDR3 DNA reads TGTGCCAGCAGTTTCCAGGGCCGGGAGACCCAGTACTTC.

The chain links TRBV4-2 to TRBJ2-7, with 7 bases lining up with TRBD2. Trimming took 4 bases from V and 3 from J; bases not matched to a gene: 3. From germline, CDR1 is LGHNA and CDR2 YNFKEQ. There are 13 residues in the CDR3. Here the CDR3 DNA reads TGTGCCAGCAGCCCCCGCGGGGGCTACGAGCAGTACTTC. Translating gives CASSPRGGYEQYF.

The V and J genes are TRBV6-4 and TRBJ1-6; D perhaps matches TRBD1 (5 bases). CDR1 and CDR2 (germline): MRHNA, SNTAGT. Trimming removed 8 bases at V and 10 bases at J, with 27 bases between. The length of the CDR3 is 17 residues. CDR3 sequence: CASRVGRSGDFGSPLHF. The CDR3 nucleotides are TGTGCCAGCCGAGTGGGGCGTTCGGGGGACTTTGGGTCACCCCTCCACTTT.

This chain uses TRBV7-2 with TRBJ2-5; the D gene is possibly TRBD1 (6 bases). The germline gives CDR1 SGHTA, CDR2 FQGNSA. This CDR3 region has 15 residues. Trimming cost V 8 bases and J 4 bases, with 20 bases left between them. CDR3 in DNA: TGTGCCAGCGAACCGGGGTGGACAGCCAGAGAGACCCAGTACTTC. It encodes CASEPGWTARETQYF.

This sequence joins TRBV10-1 and TRBJ2-3; 8 bases are shared with TRBD1. This CDR3 spans 15 amino acids. Germline-derived CDR1 and CDR2 are WNHNN and SYGVQD (reference sequence). J gave up 6 bases and V 2 bases, and 7 bases lay outside the gene matches. CDR3 nucleotides: TGCGCCAGCAGTGAGCCCAGGGGGCTGACGGATACGCAGTATTTT. Its translation: CASSEPRGLTDTQYF.

This chain connects TRBV5-1 to TRBJ2-1; TRBD2 is a possible D gene (5 bases). V lost 4 bases, J lost 0 bases, and 14 bases lay in between. This CDR3 is 16 amino acids long. Germline V gene sequence: CDR1 SGHRS, CDR2 YFSETQ. As DNA, the CDR3 is TGCGCCAGCAGCCTTGCCCCGACTACCTCCTACAATGAGCAGTTCTTC. It translates to CASSLAPTTSYNEQFF.